This T cell receptor beta chain was found in a study of blood T cells in healthy people across ages. Study findings and constraints: A roughly linear age-dependent decrease characterized TCR beta diversity per million T cells. Naive T cell percentage showed a strong correlation with the diversity of TCR beta.

V lost 0 bases to trimming and J lost 1 base, with 9 bases between them. CDR1 and CDR2 (germline): DFQATT, SNEGSKA (reference sequence). The CDR3 contains 15 residues. As concerns this clonotype: Its antigen is unknown.

Then a second PCR, running about 6 to 11 cycles, was carried out with a sample-barcoded 5' primer and a J-beta primer mix. Carrying 12 random nucleotides, a template-switch adaptor labeled each individual cDNA molecule. Each CDR3 protein is one row after TCRdb ran MiXCR on the 5' RACE reads. The table has more than 450,000 distinct CDR3 sequences, roughly a quarter seen once. This sample was also put to use in a study of T cells of mothers and their children.

This sequence joins TRBV20-1 and TRBJ2-2; D is unclear. What was sequenced was blood. This sequence originates from a boy between 2 and 10 years old in good health. CDR3 residues: CSARERLLNTGELFF. DNA of the CDR3: TGCAGTGCTAGAGAACGGCTTTTGAACACCGGGGAGCTGTTTTTT.